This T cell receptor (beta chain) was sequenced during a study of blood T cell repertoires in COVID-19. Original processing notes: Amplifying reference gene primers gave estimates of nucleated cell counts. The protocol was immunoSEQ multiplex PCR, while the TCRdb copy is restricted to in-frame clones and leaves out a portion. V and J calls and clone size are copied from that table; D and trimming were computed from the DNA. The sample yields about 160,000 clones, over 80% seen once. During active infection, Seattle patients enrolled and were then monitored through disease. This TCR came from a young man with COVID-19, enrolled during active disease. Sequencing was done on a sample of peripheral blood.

CDR3 bases: TGTGCCAGCAGTTACGGTCTAGCGAGAGGGGCCAACGTCCTGACTTTC. Translated, it gives CASSYGLARGANVLTF. The chain has TRBV6-2 or TRBV6-3 and TRBJ2-6, with D possibly TRBD2 on 6 matching bases. This CDR3 is built from 16 residues. The V and J ends lost 2 bases and 4 bases respectively, with 12 bases between them. The germline gives CDR1 MNHEY, CDR2 SVGEGT.